This is a list of T cell receptor beta chains from one sample in a study of blood T cell repertoires in COVID-19. The repertoire was sequenced with immunoSEQ multiplex PCR; TCRdb's copy has only in-frame clones and lacks some. The sample holds 130,000 to 150,000 clones, 70% to 85% seen once. Sample: peripheral blood. These receptors originate from a woman aged 45-60 years in a cohort sampled during active or convalescent COVID-19. CDR3s include the opening cysteine and the closing phenylalanine or tryptophan. Each record gives: J gene, clone size, CDR3 length, V gene, D gene, CDR3 protein, CDR3 DNA. The D gene is left open where the match is weak. Clone size appears in some rows only: once, few, many, or a class for an expanded clone.

J gene: TRBJ2-1
clone size: once
CDR3 length: 12
V gene: TRBV4-1
D gene: NA
CDR3 protein: CASSPRGDEQFF
CDR3 DNA: TGCGCCAGCAGCCCCAGGGGCGATGAGCAGTTCTTC

J gene: TRBJ2-5
clone size: many
CDR3 length: 14
V gene: TRBV6-2/TRBV6-3
D gene: NA
CDR3 protein: CASSYRNRAETQYF
CDR3 DNA: TGTGCCAGCAGTTATCGTAACAGGGCGGAGACCCAGTACTTC

J gene: TRBJ1-3
clone size: NA
CDR3 length: 17
V gene: TRBV25-1
D gene: TRBD1
CDR3 protein: CASSEPTGSPFGNTIYF
CDR3 DNA: TGTGCCAGCAGTGAACCGACAGGGTCTCCCTTTGGAAACACCATATATTTT

J gene: TRBJ2-5
clone size: NA
CDR3 length: 13
V gene: TRBV5-1
D gene: NA
CDR3 protein: CASTPTGQETQYF
CDR3 DNA: TGCGCCAGCACCCCGACAGGTCAAGAGACCCAGTACTTC

J gene: TRBJ1-6
clone size: NA
CDR3 length: 14
V gene: TRBV11-2
D gene: TRBD1
CDR3 protein: CASSFGQGSSPLHF
CDR3 DNA: TGTGCCAGCAGCTTCGGACAGGGAAGTTCACCCCTCCACTTT

J gene: TRBJ1-5
clone size: NA
CDR3 length: 16
V gene: TRBV12-5
D gene: NA
CDR3 protein: CASGRSDRRSGQPQHF
CDR3 DNA: TGTGCTAGTGGCCGCAGCGACAGGCGTTCTGGTCAGCCCCAGCATTTT

J gene: TRBJ2-1
clone size: NA
CDR3 length: 16
V gene: TRBV9
D gene: TRBD2
CDR3 protein: CASSARLAGEYNEQFF
CDR3 DNA: TGTGCCAGCAGCGCCCGACTAGCGGGGGAATACAATGAGCAGTTCTTC

J gene: TRBJ2-5
clone size: NA
CDR3 length: 13
V gene: TRBV11-3
D gene: TRBD2
CDR3 protein: CASSRGLAGVRYF
CDR3 DNA: TGTGCCAGCAGCCGGGGACTAGCGGGGGTCAGGTACTTC

J gene: TRBJ1-2
clone size: NA
CDR3 length: 15
V gene: TRBV12-5
D gene: NA
CDR3 protein: CASGLSGQGPAGYTF
CDR3 DNA: TGTGCTAGTGGTTTGTCGGGGCAGGGGCCTGCTGGCTACACCTTC

J gene: TRBJ1-6
clone size: NA
CDR3 length: 18
V gene: TRBV3-1/TRBV3-2
D gene: NA
CDR3 protein: CASSQAQSGRATNSPLHF
CDR3 DNA: TGTGCCAGCAGCCAGGCCCAAAGTGGCAGGGCGACCAATTCACCCCTCCACTTT

J gene: TRBJ2-5
clone size: few
CDR3 length: 14
V gene: TRBV3-1/TRBV3-2
D gene: NA
CDR3 protein: CASSHYKAGRTQYF
CDR3 DNA: TGTGCCAGCAGCCATTACAAAGCCGGGAGGACCCAGTACTTC

J gene: TRBJ1-1
clone size: NA
CDR3 length: 14
V gene: TRBV18
D gene: NA
CDR3 protein: CASSPLGASTEAFF
CDR3 DNA: TGTGCCAGCTCACCTCTGGGGGCATCCACTGAAGCTTTCTTT

J gene: TRBJ2-7
clone size: many
CDR3 length: 17
V gene: TRBV10-3
D gene: NA
CDR3 protein: CAISEGRGRGSSYEQYF
CDR3 DNA: TGTGCCATCAGTGAAGGCAGGGGGCGCGGGAGTTCCTACGAGCAGTACTTC

J gene: TRBJ1-1
clone size: NA
CDR3 length: 11
V gene: TRBV30
D gene: NA
CDR3 protein: CAWSVGRGAFF
CDR3 DNA: TGTGCCTGGAGTGTTGGCAGGGGAGCTTTCTTT

J gene: TRBJ2-2
clone size: NA
CDR3 length: 16
V gene: TRBV11-2
D gene: TRBD1
CDR3 protein: CASRHDRTGYTGELFF
CDR3 DNA: TGTGCCAGCAGACACGACCGGACAGGCTACACCGGGGAGCTGTTTTTT

J gene: TRBJ1-6
clone size: NA
CDR3 length: 16
V gene: TRBV11-2
D gene: NA
CDR3 protein: CASSLEGGFKLSPLHF
CDR3 DNA: TGTGCCAGCAGCTTAGAGGGAGGCTTTAAGCTTTCACCCCTCCACTTT

J gene: TRBJ2-3
clone size: NA
CDR3 length: 16
V gene: TRBV6-5
D gene: NA
CDR3 protein: CASSSETGTSTDTQYF
CDR3 DNA: TGTGCCAGCAGTTCCGAGACCGGGACTAGCACAGATACGCAGTATTTT

J gene: TRBJ2-2
clone size: once
CDR3 length: 15
V gene: TRBV7-9
D gene: TRBD2
CDR3 protein: CASSPGLPGTGELFF
CDR3 DNA: TGTGCCAGCAGCCCGGGACTACCGGGAACCGGGGAGCTGTTTTTT

J gene: TRBJ2-5
clone size: NA
CDR3 length: 15
V gene: TRBV7-6
D gene: NA
CDR3 protein: CASSPSLRVQETQYF
CDR3 DNA: TGTGCCAGCAGCCCCTCTTTGAGGGTACAAGAGACCCAGTACTTC

J gene: TRBJ2-2
clone size: NA
CDR3 length: 16
V gene: TRBV6-5
D gene: NA
CDR3 protein: CASSWARTMNTGELFF
CDR3 DNA: TGTGCCAGCAGTTGGGCCAGGACTATGAACACCGGGGAGCTGTTTTTT

J gene: TRBJ1-4
clone size: NA
CDR3 length: 14
V gene: TRBV19
D gene: TRBD1
CDR3 protein: CATRPGQNNEKLFF
CDR3 DNA: TGTGCCACGAGACCGGGACAGAATAATGAAAAACTGTTTTTT

J gene: TRBJ2-5
clone size: NA
CDR3 length: 18
V gene: TRBV6-1
D gene: NA
CDR3 protein: CASSEVVWGGAHPETQYF
CDR3 DNA: TGTGCCAGCAGTGAAGTTGTTTGGGGGGGGGCCCACCCAGAGACCCAGTACTTC

J gene: TRBJ1-1
clone size: once
CDR3 length: 14
V gene: TRBV19
D gene: NA
CDR3 protein: CASSTPVMNTEAFF
CDR3 DNA: TGTGCCAGTAGTACGCCGGTCATGAACACTGAAGCTTTCTTT

J gene: TRBJ1-2
clone size: NA
CDR3 length: 13
V gene: TRBV6-1
D gene: NA
CDR3 protein: CASSELSSGGYTF
CDR3 DNA: TGTGCCAGCAGTGAACTTTCAAGTGGCGGCTACACCTTC

J gene: TRBJ2-1
clone size: NA
CDR3 length: 11
V gene: TRBV6-5
D gene: NA
CDR3 protein: CASSSGNEQFF
CDR3 DNA: TGTGCCAGCAGTTCCGGGAATGAGCAGTTCTTC

J gene: TRBJ1-1
clone size: NA
CDR3 length: 16
V gene: TRBV6-5
D gene: TRBD1
CDR3 protein: CASSFGTGYMNTEAFF
CDR3 DNA: TGTGCCAGCAGTTTCGGGACAGGTTACATGAACACTGAAGCTTTCTTT

J gene: TRBJ2-3
clone size: NA
CDR3 length: 14
V gene: TRBV19
D gene: TRBD1
CDR3 protein: CASSEGQGLDTQYF
CDR3 DNA: TGTGCCAGTAGTGAGGGACAGGGATTAGATACGCAGTATTTT

J gene: TRBJ2-4
clone size: NA
CDR3 length: 14
V gene: TRBV5-5
D gene: TRBD1
CDR3 protein: CASSRQGAKNIQYF
CDR3 DNA: TGTGCCAGCAGCAGACAGGGGGCCAAAAACATTCAGTACTTC

J gene: TRBJ1-1
clone size: NA
CDR3 length: 13
V gene: TRBV24-1
D gene: NA
CDR3 protein: CATRGQANTEAFF
CDR3 DNA: TGTGCCACCAGGGGTCAGGCCAACACTGAAGCTTTCTTT

J gene: TRBJ2-7
clone size: NA
CDR3 length: 16
V gene: TRBV6-2/TRBV6-3
D gene: TRBD2
CDR3 protein: CASSDLPGTSGSEQYF
CDR3 DNA: TGTGCCAGCAGTGACCTGCCCGGGACTAGCGGAAGCGAGCAGTACTTC

J gene: TRBJ1-2
clone size: NA
CDR3 length: 15
V gene: TRBV18
D gene: NA
CDR3 protein: CASSPGPEANYGYTF
CDR3 DNA: TGTGCCAGCTCACCTGGTCCAGAAGCTAACTATGGCTACACCTTC

J gene: TRBJ2-1
clone size: NA
CDR3 length: 15
V gene: TRBV6-5
D gene: NA
CDR3 protein: CASDGTAGYYNEQFF
CDR3 DNA: TGTGCCAGCGACGGTACGGCAGGGTACTACAATGAGCAGTTCTTC

J gene: TRBJ1-1
clone size: NA
CDR3 length: 14
V gene: TRBV6-1
D gene: NA
CDR3 protein: CASSDPSGGTEAFF
CDR3 DNA: TGTGCCAGCAGTGACCCCTCCGGGGGCACTGAAGCTTTCTTT

J gene: TRBJ1-4
clone size: NA
CDR3 length: 15
V gene: TRBV2
D gene: TRBD1
CDR3 protein: CASSKTGGRVEKLFF
CDR3 DNA: TGTGCCAGCAGTAAGACAGGGGGCCGAGTTGAAAAACTGTTTTTT

J gene: TRBJ2-5
clone size: NA
CDR3 length: 13
V gene: TRBV29-1
D gene: NA
CDR3 protein: CSVTVPGLETQYF
CDR3 DNA: TGCAGCGTTACGGTCCCAGGGTTGGAGACCCAGTACTTC

J gene: TRBJ1-1
clone size: NA
CDR3 length: 11
V gene: TRBV20-1
D gene: NA
CDR3 protein: CSASGGLQAFF
CDR3 DNA: TGCAGTGCTAGTGGAGGTCTTCAAGCTTTCTTT

J gene: TRBJ1-6
clone size: NA
CDR3 length: 15
V gene: TRBV18
D gene: NA
CDR3 protein: CASSPMDSTGSPLHF
CDR3 DNA: TGTGCCAGCTCACCTATGGACAGTACGGGCTCACCCCTCCACTTT

J gene: TRBJ1-5
clone size: NA
CDR3 length: 14
V gene: TRBV27
D gene: TRBD1
CDR3 protein: CASSPGQGYQPQHF
CDR3 DNA: TGTGCCAGCAGTCCGGGACAGGGTTATCAGCCCCAGCATTTT

J gene: TRBJ1-1
clone size: once
CDR3 length: 14
V gene: TRBV6-5
D gene: TRBD1
CDR3 protein: CASSSTGRGTEAFF
CDR3 DNA: TGTGCCAGCAGTTCGACAGGGAGAGGGACTGAAGCTTTCTTT

J gene: TRBJ2-1
clone size: NA
CDR3 length: 14
V gene: TRBV5-1
D gene: NA
CDR3 protein: CASSFSSSYNEQFF
CDR3 DNA: TGCGCCAGCAGCTTTTCCAGCTCCTACAATGAGCAGTTCTTC

J gene: TRBJ2-5
clone size: NA
CDR3 length: 15
V gene: TRBV7-3
D gene: NA
CDR3 protein: CASSLAKRERETQYF
CDR3 DNA: TGTGCCAGCAGCTTAGCCAAACGAGAACGGGAGACCCAGTACTTC

J gene: TRBJ2-5
clone size: NA
CDR3 length: 15
V gene: TRBV24-1
D gene: NA
CDR3 protein: CATSDFWQGQETQYF
CDR3 DNA: TGTGCCACCAGTGATTTTTGGCAGGGCCAAGAGACCCAGTACTTC

J gene: TRBJ1-4
clone size: NA
CDR3 length: 15
V gene: TRBV10-3
D gene: NA
CDR3 protein: CATGPAGGFNEKLFF
CDR3 DNA: TGTGCCACCGGGCCTGCGGGGGGCTTTAATGAAAAACTGTTTTTT

J gene: TRBJ2-3
clone size: NA
CDR3 length: 17
V gene: TRBV15
D gene: TRBD2
CDR3 protein: CATSRDFRGGPADTQYF
CDR3 DNA: TGTGCCACCAGCAGAGATTTTCGGGGGGGCCCGGCAGATACGCAGTATTTT

J gene: TRBJ2-3
clone size: NA
CDR3 length: 17
V gene: TRBV24-1
D gene: TRBD2
CDR3 protein: CATSDATSGFGTDTQYF
CDR3 DNA: TGTGCCACCAGTGATGCGACTAGCGGGTTCGGCACAGATACGCAGTATTTT

J gene: TRBJ1-6
clone size: once
CDR3 length: 15
V gene: TRBV6-1
D gene: NA
CDR3 protein: CASSEMSSYNSPLHF
CDR3 DNA: TGTGCCAGCAGTGAGATGAGCTCCTATAATTCACCCCTCCACTTT

J gene: TRBJ1-6
clone size: NA
CDR3 length: 15
V gene: TRBV7-9
D gene: NA
CDR3 protein: CASSLSGRGDSPLHF
CDR3 DNA: TGTGCCAGCAGCTTAAGTGGTCGGGGTGATTCACCCCTCCACTTT

J gene: TRBJ2-7
clone size: NA
CDR3 length: 14
V gene: TRBV30
D gene: TRBD2
CDR3 protein: CAGRAGAGGHEQYF
CDR3 DNA: TGTGCCGGGCGCGCGGGGGCGGGGGGGCACGAGCAGTACTTC

J gene: TRBJ1-2
clone size: NA
CDR3 length: 17
V gene: TRBV4-1
D gene: TRBD1
CDR3 protein: CASSHPPEDRGYYGYTF
CDR3 DNA: TGCGCCAGCAGCCATCCACCCGAGGACAGGGGATACTATGGCTACACCTTC

J gene: TRBJ2-3
clone size: NA
CDR3 length: 16
V gene: TRBV5-1
D gene: NA
CDR3 protein: CASSLDGGATTDTQYF
CDR3 DNA: TGCGCCAGCAGCTTGGATGGCGGGGCAACCACAGATACGCAGTATTTT